These 25 T cell receptor beta chains were sequenced from one sample in a study of blood T cell repertoires in COVID-19. Only in-frame clones appear in the TCRdb table, and some are missing; sequencing was by immunoSEQ multiplex PCR. The table has around 310,000 clones, 75% to 95% seen once. Sequenced material: peripheral blood. Source of these receptors: a woman in her 30s with COVID-19, enrolled during active disease.

The V and J genes are TRBV6-5 and TRBJ2-3; TRBD2 aligns across 8 bases. Germline V CDR1 and CDR2: MNHEY, SVGAGI. The CDR3 has 16 residues. The ends lost 4 bases at V and 1 base at J; junction bases unmatched: 7. CDR3 sequence (DNA): TGTGCCAGCAGTTTCTCCCCCGGGGGGGGCACAGATACGCAGTATTTT. Its protein product is CASSFSPGGGTDTQYF.

This sequence joins TRBV30 and TRBJ2-7, with D possibly matching TRBD2 (5 bases). CDR1 is GTSNPN, CDR2 SVGIG, per germline (reference sequence). Between the trimmed V and J ends, which lost 4 bases and 2 bases, there was a span of 15 bases. The CDR3 is 14 amino acids. The chain's CDR3 is CAWKGGRSAYEQYF. The CDR3 coding sequence is TGTGCCTGGAAAGGAGGCCGGTCCGCCTACGAGCAGTACTTC.

The sample holds one count of this clone. The rearrangement uses TRBV28 and TRBJ2-7; 7 bases map to TRBD1. Germline values: CDR1 MDHEN, CDR2 SYDVKM. After removal of 5 bases from V and 2 bases from J, the junction contained 3 bases not matched to a gene. The CDR3 sequence is 13 residues long. The CDR3: CASSGTVTYEQYF. CDR3 coding DNA: TGTGCCAGCAGTGGGACAGTTACCTACGAGCAGTACTTC.

Only one count was recorded for this clone. V gene TRBV7-6 combines with J gene TRBJ2-6; TRBD2 aligns across 9 bases. V trimming: 5 bases; J trimming: 0 bases; junction bases outside the gene matches: 11. Per germline, CDR1 SGHVS and CDR2 FNYEAQ. This CDR3 is 19 amino acids long. CDR3 sequence (DNA): TGTGCCAGCAGCCTATTTAGCGGGAGCGCTCCCTCTGGGGCCAACGTCCTGACTTTC. This gives the protein CASSLFSGSAPSGANVLTF.

The CDR3 spells CASSQDRGLYPDYGYTF. The CDR3 DNA reads TGCGCCAGCAGCCAAGATAGGGGCCTATACCCCGACTATGGCTACACCTTC. The chain couples TRBV4-3 to TRBJ1-2; a possible D gene is TRBD1 (5 bases). From germline, CDR1 is LGHNA and CDR2 YSLEER. Between the trimmed V and J ends, which lost 0 bases and 3 bases, there was a span of 17 bases. The CDR3 has 17 residues.

This clone was seen just once. V gene TRBV19 combines with J gene TRBJ1-5; possibly TRBD1 for D (5 bases). The CDR3 loop spans 16 amino acids. Trimming took off 3 bases at V and 0 bases at J, with 12 bases between the two ends. Germline V gives CDR1 LNHDA, CDR2 SQIVND (reference sequence). CDR3 residues: CASSILRTHSNQPQHF. CDR3 coding DNA: TGTGCCAGTAGTATCTTGAGGACACATAGCAATCAGCCCCAGCATTTT.

J is TRBJ1-1 and V is TRBV5-5; D unresolved. Trimming took 2 bases from V and 4 from J, leaving 3 bases between them. In germline, CDR1 is SGHKS, CDR2 YYEKEE (reference sequence). This CDR3 comprises 11 residues. The CDR3 reads CASSFSTEAFF. The CDR3 region has the DNA TGTGCCAGCAGCTTCAGCACTGAAGCTTTCTTT.

The chain links TRBV11-2 to TRBJ2-7; the match to TRBD2 covers 10 bases. V lost 0 bases to trimming and J lost 3 bases; unmatched junction nucleotides: 11. Per germline, CDR1 SGHAT and CDR2 FQNNGV. The CDR3 sequence is 18 residues long. CDR3 DNA: TGTGCCAGCAGCTTAGATCGGGTCCTAGCGGGAGCGGTCTACGAGCAGTACTTC. As protein: CASSLDRVLAGAVYEQYF.

The rearrangement uses TRBV24-1 and TRBJ1-4; maybe TRBD1 (6 bases). Germline values: CDR1 KGHDR, CDR2 SFDVKD. Trimming shortened V by 3 bases and J by 7 bases, and 14 bases separated the two germline ends. The CDR3 contains 15 residues. The CDR3 region is CATSDGGRGIEKLFF. In DNA, the CDR3 is TGTGCCACCAGTGATGGGGGCAGGGGTATTGAAAAACTGTTTTTT.

The J gene is TRBJ1-1, the V gene TRBV6-5; D not resolved. The CDR3 has 13 residues. V was clipped by 6 bases and J by 6 bases, with 14 bases between them. CDR1 is MNHEY and CDR2 is SVGAGI in the germline V gene. In nucleotides, the CDR3 is TGTGCCAGCAGATTTATACAGCTCGCTGAAGCTTTCTTT. This translates into CASRFIQLAEAFF.

The chain has TRBV6-5 and TRBJ2-3; D is possibly TRBD1 (5 bases). Germline V lookup: CDR1 MNHEY, CDR2 SVGAGI. V was trimmed by 7 bases and J by 4 bases, leaving 12 bases between them. The CDR3 is made up of 13 amino acids. CDR3 in amino acids: CASNSLGADTQYF. The CDR3 DNA follows: TGTGCCAGCAATTCCCTAGGGGCAGATACGCAGTATTTT.

This clone was seen a few times. This rearrangement joins TRBV7-2 to TRBJ2-1; 12 bases agree with TRBD2. Germline V gives CDR1 SGHTA, CDR2 FQGNSA. V lost 5 bases to trimming and J lost 7 bases; unmatched junction nucleotides: 12. The CDR3 length is 17 residues. This CDR3 reads CASSPTAPGLAGNEQFF. CDR3 sequence (DNA): TGTGCCAGCAGCCCGACCGCCCCAGGACTAGCGGGAAATGAGCAGTTCTTC.

The sample holds a few counts of this clone. The chain joins TRBV4-2 to TRBJ2-7; 12 bases line up with TRBD1. J lost 5 bases, V lost 3 bases, and 5 bases had no gene match. There are 15 residues in the CDR3. Germline V lookup: CDR1 LGHNA, CDR2 YNFKEQ. The CDR3 region is CASSQGQGANDEQYF. In DNA form, the CDR3 reads TGTGCCAGCAGCCAGGGACAGGGGGCAAACGACGAGCAGTACTTC.

V usage is TRBV6-2 or TRBV6-3 and J usage is TRBJ2-2; TRBD2 aligns across 13 bases. Germline V gene data show CDR1 as MNHEY and CDR2 as SVGEGT. This CDR3 has 19 residues. Germline trimming cut 6 bases from V and 4 bases from J; bases unmatched to any gene: 14. The CDR3 region is CASSPPPGLAGWSTGELFF. CDR3 in DNA: TGTGCCAGCAGCCCTCCCCCGGGACTAGCGGGATGGAGCACCGGGGAGCTGTTTTTT.

This chain connects TRBV6-5 to TRBJ2-7; 8 bases match TRBD1. The V gene's germline CDR1 is MNHEY and CDR2 SVGAGI. This CDR3 region has 15 residues. The trim removed 0 bases at V and 6 bases at J, leaving 7 bases unmatched. For the CDR3, the DNA is TGTGCCAGCAGTTACTCCGGACAGGGCGGAAGCGAGCAGTACTTC. Its protein is CASSYSGQGGSEQYF.

The chain recombines TRBV19 with TRBJ2-7; 7 nucleotides align to TRBD1. Germline CDR1 is LNHDA and CDR2 is SQIVND (reference sequence). Germline trimming cut 8 bases from V and 0 bases from J; bases unmatched to any gene: 4. This CDR3 has 13 residues. The CDR3 DNA follows: TGTGCCAGTCAAGGACAGGCCTCCTACGAGCAGTACTTC. Its translation: CASQGQASYEQYF.

This sequence joins TRBV27 and TRBJ2-5, with TRBD1 matching over 9 bases. The CDR3 consists of 14 residues. J lost 3 bases, V lost 6 bases, and 5 bases had no gene match. The germline gives CDR1 MNHEY, CDR2 SMNVEV (reference sequence). The DNA for the CDR3 is TGTGCCAGCAGGGCACAGGGGGCAGAAGAGACCCAGTACTTC. It yields the protein CASRAQGAEETQYF.

The chain employs TRBV2 and TRBJ2-3; 9 bases align to TRBD1. CDR3 length: 17 residues. With V trimmed by 1 base and J by 6 bases, 11 bases remained unmatched. Germline V gene sequence: CDR1 SNHLY, CDR2 FYNNEI. This CDR3 is CASSEVRGQGVSDTQYF. CDR3 bases: TGTGCCAGCAGTGAAGTTCGGGGACAGGGTGTATCGGATACGCAGTATTTT.

V usage is TRBV7-9 and J usage is TRBJ1-4, with D hard to call. The CDR3 extends over 14 amino acids. Germline V CDR1 and CDR2: SEHNR, FQNEAQ (reference sequence). The V gene lost 5 bases and the J gene lost 7 bases, with 14 bases spanning the gap. CDR3 in amino acids: CASSHPIDTEKLFF. The DNA of the CDR3 is TGTGCCAGCAGCCACCCCATCGACACTGAAAAACTGTTTTTT.

The chain recombines TRBV4-1 with TRBJ2-7; TRBD1 agrees at 11 bases. Per germline, CDR1 MGHRA and CDR2 YSYEKL. V dropped 4 bases and J dropped 2; count of bases not matched to a gene: 1. The CDR3 runs to 14 residues. CDR3 protein: CASSPGQGAYEQYF. CDR3 nucleotides: TGCGCCAGCAGCCCGGGACAGGGGGCCTACGAGCAGTACTTC.

V gene TRBV9 combines with J gene TRBJ1-1, with 8 bases fitting TRBD1. V shed 4 bases, J shed 0 bases, and the junction held 8 bases outside the gene matches. Germline V CDR1 and CDR2: SGDLS, YYNGEE. This CDR3 has 16 residues. This chain's CDR3 is CASSLDPGGLNTEAFF. DNA of the CDR3: TGTGCCAGCAGCCTAGACCCAGGGGGCCTGAACACTGAAGCTTTCTTT.

This chain connects TRBV9 to TRBJ2-3; 12 bases match TRBD1. V shed 3 bases and J 0 bases; nucleotides not matched to a gene: 5. Looked up from germline, CDR1 is SGDLS and CDR2 is YYNGEE. This CDR3 region has 17 residues. The DNA for the CDR3 is TGTGCCAGCAGCGCGGGACAGGGGGCATTTAGCACAGATACGCAGTATTTT. Protein product: CASSAGQGAFSTDTQYF. Variable domain in full (rest from reference TRBV9 and TRBJ2-3): DSGVTQTPKHLITATGQRVTLRCSPRSGDLSVYWYQQSLDQGLQFLIQYYNGEERAKGNILERFSAQQFPDLHSELNLSSLELGDSALYFCASSAGQGAFSTDTQYFGPGTRLTVL.

This chain connects TRBV2 to TRBJ2-3, with 10 nucleotides matching TRBD1. This CDR3 is built from 15 residues. From germline, CDR1 is SNHLY and CDR2 FYNNEI. V lost 6 bases, J lost 1 base, and 4 bases stayed unmatched. In DNA form, the CDR3 reads TGTGCCAGCAGCGCGGACAGGGGGGGCACAGATACGCAGTATTTT. This encodes CASSADRGGTDTQYF.

The chain employs TRBV10-3 and TRBJ2-1; D gene unclear. V gave up 7 bases and J gave up 0 bases, with 4 bases separating them. CDR1 and CDR2 from the germline V gene are ENHRY and SYGVKD. The CDR3 is 12 amino acids. The CDR3 protein is CAITNSYNEQFF. The CDR3 coding sequence is TGTGCCATCACAAACTCCTACAATGAGCAGTTCTTC.

The rearrangement links TRBV6-5 to TRBJ2-3; TRBD2 matches at 11 bases. The CDR3 covers 15 residues. J gave up 11 bases and V 5 bases, and 12 bases lay outside the gene matches. Germline-derived CDR1 and CDR2 are MNHEY and SVGAGI. The CDR3 DNA reads as TGTGCCAGCAGTACTTCTAGCGGGAGGCCCGGGGAGCAGTATTTT. As protein: CASSTSSGRPGEQYF.